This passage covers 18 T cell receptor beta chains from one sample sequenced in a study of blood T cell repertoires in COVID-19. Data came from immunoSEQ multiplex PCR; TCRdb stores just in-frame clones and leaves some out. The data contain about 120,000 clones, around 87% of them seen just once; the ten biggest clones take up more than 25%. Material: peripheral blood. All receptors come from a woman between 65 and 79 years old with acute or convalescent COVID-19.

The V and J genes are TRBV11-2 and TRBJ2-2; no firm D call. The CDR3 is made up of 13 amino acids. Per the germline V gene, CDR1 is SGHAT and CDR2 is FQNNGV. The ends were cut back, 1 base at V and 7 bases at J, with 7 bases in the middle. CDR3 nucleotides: TGTGCCAGCAGCTTAGCCCTTTTCGGGGAGCTGTTTTTT. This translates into CASSLALFGELFF.

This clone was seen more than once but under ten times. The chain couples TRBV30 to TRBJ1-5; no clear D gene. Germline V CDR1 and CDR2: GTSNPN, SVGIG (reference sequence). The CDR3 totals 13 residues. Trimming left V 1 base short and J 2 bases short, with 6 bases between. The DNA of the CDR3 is TGTGCCTGGAGTGGGCTGGGCAATCAGCCCCAGCATTTT. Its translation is CAWSGLGNQPQHF.

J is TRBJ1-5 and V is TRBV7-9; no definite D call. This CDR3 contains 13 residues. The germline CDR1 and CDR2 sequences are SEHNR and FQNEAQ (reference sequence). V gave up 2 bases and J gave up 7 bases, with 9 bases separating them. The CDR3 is CASSLLEDQPQHF. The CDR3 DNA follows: TGTGCCAGCAGCTTATTGGAGGACCAGCCCCAGCATTTT.

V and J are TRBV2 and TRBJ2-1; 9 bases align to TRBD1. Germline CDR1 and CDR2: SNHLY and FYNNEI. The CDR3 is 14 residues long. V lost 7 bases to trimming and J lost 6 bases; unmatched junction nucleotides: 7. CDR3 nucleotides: TGTGCCAGCACCCCGGGACAGGGCTTCAATGAGCAGTTCTTC. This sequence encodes CASTPGQGFNEQFF.

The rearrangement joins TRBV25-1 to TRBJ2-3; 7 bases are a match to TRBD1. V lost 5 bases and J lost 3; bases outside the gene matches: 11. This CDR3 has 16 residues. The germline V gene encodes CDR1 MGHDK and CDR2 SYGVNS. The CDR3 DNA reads TGTGCCAGCAGTCACCGGACAGGTTGGGGTACAGATACGCAGTATTTT. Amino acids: CASSHRTGWGTDTQYF.

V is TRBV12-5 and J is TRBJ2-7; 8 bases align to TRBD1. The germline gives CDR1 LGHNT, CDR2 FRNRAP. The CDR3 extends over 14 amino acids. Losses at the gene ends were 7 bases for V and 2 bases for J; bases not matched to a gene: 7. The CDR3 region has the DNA TGTGCTAGTGATCCGGGACAGGCACCCTACGAGCAGTACTTC. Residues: CASDPGQAPYEQYF.

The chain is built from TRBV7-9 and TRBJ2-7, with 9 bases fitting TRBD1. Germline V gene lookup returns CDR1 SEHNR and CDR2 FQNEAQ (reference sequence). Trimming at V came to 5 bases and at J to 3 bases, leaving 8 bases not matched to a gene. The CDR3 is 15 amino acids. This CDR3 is CASSPPTGGYYEQYF. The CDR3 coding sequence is TGTGCCAGCAGCCCCCCAACAGGGGGCTACTACGAGCAGTACTTC.

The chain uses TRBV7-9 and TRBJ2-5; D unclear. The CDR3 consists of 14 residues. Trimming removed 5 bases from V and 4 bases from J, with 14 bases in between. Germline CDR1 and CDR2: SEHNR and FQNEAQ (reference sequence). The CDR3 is CASSLPLRRETQYF. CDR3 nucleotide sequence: TGTGCCAGCAGCCTTCCCTTAAGGAGAGAGACCCAGTACTTC.

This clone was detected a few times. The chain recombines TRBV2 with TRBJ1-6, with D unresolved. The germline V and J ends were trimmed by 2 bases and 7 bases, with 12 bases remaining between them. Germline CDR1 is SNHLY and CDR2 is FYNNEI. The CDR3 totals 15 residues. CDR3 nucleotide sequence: TGTGCCAGCAGTGAAAGTGGACTTCCCAATTCACCCCTCCACTTT. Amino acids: CASSESGLPNSPLHF.

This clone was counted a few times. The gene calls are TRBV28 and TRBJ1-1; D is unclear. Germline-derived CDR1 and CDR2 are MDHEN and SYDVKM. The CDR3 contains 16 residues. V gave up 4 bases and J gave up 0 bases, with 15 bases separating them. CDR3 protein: CASSSSSQMLNTEAFF. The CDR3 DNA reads TGTGCCAGCAGTTCTTCTTCACAGATGCTGAACACTGAAGCTTTCTTT.

Written as DNA, the CDR3 is TGCGCCAGCAGCTTGGTCCGGGGTGGTACCGGGGAGCTGTTTTTT. This gives the protein CASSLVRGGTGELFF. This chain uses TRBV5-1 with TRBJ2-2, with D possibly being TRBD2 (5 bases). The germline V gene encodes CDR1 SGHRS and CDR2 YFSETQ. This CDR3 has 15 residues. V was trimmed by 0 bases and J by 5 bases, leaving 11 bases between them.

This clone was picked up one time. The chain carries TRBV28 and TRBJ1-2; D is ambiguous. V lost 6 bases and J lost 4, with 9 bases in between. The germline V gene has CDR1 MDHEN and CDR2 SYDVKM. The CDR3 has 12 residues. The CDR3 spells CASSRTPYGYTF. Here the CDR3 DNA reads TGTGCCAGCAGCCGAACTCCCTATGGCTACACCTTC.

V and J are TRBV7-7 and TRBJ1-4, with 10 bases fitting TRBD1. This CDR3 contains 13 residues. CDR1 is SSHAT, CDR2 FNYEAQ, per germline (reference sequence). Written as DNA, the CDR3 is TGTGCTAGTAGCCGGGACAGGGGTGAAAAACTGTTTTTT. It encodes CASSRDRGEKLFF. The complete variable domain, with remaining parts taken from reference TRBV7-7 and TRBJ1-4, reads GAGVSQSPRYKVTKRGQDVTLRCDPISSHATLYWYQQALGQGPEFLTYFNYEAQPDKSGLPSDRFSAERPEGSISTLTIQRTEQRDSAMYRCASSRDRGEKLFFGSGTQLSVL.

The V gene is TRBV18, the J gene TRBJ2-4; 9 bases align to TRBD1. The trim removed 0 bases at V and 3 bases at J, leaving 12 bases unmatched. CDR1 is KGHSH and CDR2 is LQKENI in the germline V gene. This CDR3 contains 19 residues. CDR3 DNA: TGTGCCAGCTCACCACCGACGGGACAGGGAATTGGGGGCAAAAACATTCAGTACTTC. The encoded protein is CASSPPTGQGIGGKNIQYF.

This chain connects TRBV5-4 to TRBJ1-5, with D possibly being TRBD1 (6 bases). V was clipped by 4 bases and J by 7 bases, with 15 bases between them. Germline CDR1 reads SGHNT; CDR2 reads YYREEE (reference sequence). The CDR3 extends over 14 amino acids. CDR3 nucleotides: TGTGCCAGCAGCGACCAGGGGTACGGACAGCCCCAGCATTTT. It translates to CASSDQGYGQPQHF.

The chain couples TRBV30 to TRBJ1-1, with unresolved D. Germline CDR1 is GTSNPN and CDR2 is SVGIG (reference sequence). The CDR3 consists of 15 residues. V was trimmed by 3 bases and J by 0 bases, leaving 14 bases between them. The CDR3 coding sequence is TGTGCCTGGAGCCCCCCCGGACTGTTGAACACTGAAGCTTTCTTT. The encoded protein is CAWSPPGLLNTEAFF. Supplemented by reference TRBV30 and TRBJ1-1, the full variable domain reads SQTIHQWPATLVQPVGSPLSLECTVEGTSNPNLYWYRQAAGRGLQLLFYSVGIGQISSEVPQNLSASRPQDRQFILSSKKLLLSDSGFYLCAWSPPGLLNTEAFFGQGTRLTVV.

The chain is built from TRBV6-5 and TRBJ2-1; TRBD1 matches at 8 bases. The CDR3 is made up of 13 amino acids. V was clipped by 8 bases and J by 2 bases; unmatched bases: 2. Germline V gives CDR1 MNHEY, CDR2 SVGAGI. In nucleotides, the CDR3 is TGTGCCAGCGAGGGACAGGCCTACAATGAGCAGTTCTTC. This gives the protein CASEGQAYNEQFF.

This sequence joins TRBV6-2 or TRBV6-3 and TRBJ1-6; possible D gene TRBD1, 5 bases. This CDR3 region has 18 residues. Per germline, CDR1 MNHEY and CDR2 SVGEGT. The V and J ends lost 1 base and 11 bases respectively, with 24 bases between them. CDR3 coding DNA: TGTGCCAGCAGTTACTATCCCCCGACAGACATCCGAGTGGCACCCCTCCACTTT. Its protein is CASSYYPPTDIRVAPLHF.